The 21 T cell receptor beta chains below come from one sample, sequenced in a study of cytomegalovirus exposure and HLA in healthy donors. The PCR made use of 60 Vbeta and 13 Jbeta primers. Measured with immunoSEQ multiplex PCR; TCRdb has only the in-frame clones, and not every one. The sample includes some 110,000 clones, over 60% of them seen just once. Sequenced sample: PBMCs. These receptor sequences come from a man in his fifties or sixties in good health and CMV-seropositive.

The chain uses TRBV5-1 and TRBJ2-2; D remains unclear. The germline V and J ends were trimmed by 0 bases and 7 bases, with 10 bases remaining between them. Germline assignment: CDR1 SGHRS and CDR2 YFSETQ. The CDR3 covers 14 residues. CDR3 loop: CASSLGHDGGELFF. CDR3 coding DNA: TGCGCCAGCAGCTTGGGACACGATGGCGGGGAGCTGTTTTTT. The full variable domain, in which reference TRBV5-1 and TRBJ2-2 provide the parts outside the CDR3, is KAGVTQTPRYLIKTRGQQVTLSCSPISGHRSVSWYQQTPGQGLQFLFEYFSETQRNKGNFPGRFSGRQFSNSRSEMNVSTLELGDSALYLCASSLGHDGGELFFGEGSRLTVL.

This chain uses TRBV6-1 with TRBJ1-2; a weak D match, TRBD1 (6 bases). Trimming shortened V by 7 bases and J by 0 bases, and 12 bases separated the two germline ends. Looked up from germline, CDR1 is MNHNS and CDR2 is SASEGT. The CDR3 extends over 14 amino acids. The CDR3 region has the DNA TGTGCCAGCAAGGAGGACAGCACTAACTATGGCTACACCTTC. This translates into CASKEDSTNYGYTF.

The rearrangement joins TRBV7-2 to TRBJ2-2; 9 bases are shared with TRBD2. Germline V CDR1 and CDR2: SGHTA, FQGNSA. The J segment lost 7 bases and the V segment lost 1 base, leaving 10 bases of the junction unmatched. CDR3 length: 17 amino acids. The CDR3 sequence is CASSLEDGGGVSGELFF. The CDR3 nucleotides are TGTGCCAGCAGCTTAGAGGACGGCGGGGGGGTTAGCGGGGAGCTGTTTTTT.

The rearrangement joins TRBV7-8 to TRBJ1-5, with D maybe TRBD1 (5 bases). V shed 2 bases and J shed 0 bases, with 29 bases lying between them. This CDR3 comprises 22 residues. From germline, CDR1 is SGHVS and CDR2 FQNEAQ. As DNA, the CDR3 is TGTGCCAGCAGCTTATCAGTCATGTTCTATTCTACCTCGGGGGATAGCAATCAGCCCCAGCATTTT. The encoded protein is CASSLSVMFYSTSGDSNQPQHF.

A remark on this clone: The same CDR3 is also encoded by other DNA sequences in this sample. The DNA of the CDR3 is TGTGCCACCAGCAGAGATCTCGGGAACACTGAAGCTTTCTTT. Protein: CATSRDLGNTEAFF. This chain links TRBV15 with TRBJ1-1; D is undetermined. CDR3 length: 14 residues. Germline V CDR1 and CDR2: LNHNV, YYDKDF (reference sequence). V lost 0 bases to trimming and J lost 1 base, with 6 bases between them. The variable domain in full, with the rest retrieved from reference TRBV15 and TRBJ1-1, is DAMVIQNPRYQVTQFGKPVTLSCSQTLNHNVMYWYQQKSSQAPKLLFHYYDKDFNNEADTPDNFQSRRPNTSFCFLDIRSPGLGDTAMYLCATSRDLGNTEAFFGQGTRLTVV.

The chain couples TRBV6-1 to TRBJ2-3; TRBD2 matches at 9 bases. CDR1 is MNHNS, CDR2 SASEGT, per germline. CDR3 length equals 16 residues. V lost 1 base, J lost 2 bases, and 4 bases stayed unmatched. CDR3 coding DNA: TGTGCCAGCAGTGAAGGGAGCGGGGGGTACACAGATACGCAGTATTTT. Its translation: CASSEGSGGYTDTQYF.

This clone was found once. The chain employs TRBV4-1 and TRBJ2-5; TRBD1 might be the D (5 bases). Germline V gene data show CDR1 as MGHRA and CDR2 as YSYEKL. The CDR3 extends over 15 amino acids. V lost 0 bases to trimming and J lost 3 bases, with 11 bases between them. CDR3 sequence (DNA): TGCGCCAGCAGCCAAGACCCGACAGCCGAAGAGACCCAGTACTTC. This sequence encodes CASSQDPTAEETQYF.

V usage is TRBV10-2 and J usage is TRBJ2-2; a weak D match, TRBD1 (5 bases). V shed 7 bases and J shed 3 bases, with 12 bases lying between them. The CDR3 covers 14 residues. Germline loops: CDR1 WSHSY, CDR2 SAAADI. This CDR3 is CASTPTRDTGELFF. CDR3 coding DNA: TGCGCCAGCACCCCGACCAGGGACACCGGGGAGCTGTTTTTT.

The CDR3 sequence is CASSPSVDPFGGTGELFF. The DNA for the CDR3 is TGTGCCAGCAGCCCCTCGGTTGACCCCTTTGGGGGGACCGGGGAGCTGTTTTTT. V gene TRBV7-3 combines with J gene TRBJ2-2, with D perhaps TRBD2 (6 bases). Germline CDR1 and CDR2: SGHTA and FQGTGA. CDR3 length: 18 residues. Trimming pared 5 bases from V and 5 bases from J, leaving 24 bases between. The whole variable domain, filled in from reference TRBV7-3 and TRBJ2-2, reads GAGVSQTPSNKVTEKGKYVELRCDPISGHTALYWYRQSLGQGPEFLIYFQGTGAADDSGLPNDRFFAVRPEGSVSTLKIQRTERGDSAVYLCASSPSVDPFGGTGELFFGEGSRLTVL.

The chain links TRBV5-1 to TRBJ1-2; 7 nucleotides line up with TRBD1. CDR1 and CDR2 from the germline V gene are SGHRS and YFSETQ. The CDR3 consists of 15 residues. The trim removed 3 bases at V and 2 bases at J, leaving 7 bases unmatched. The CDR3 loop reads CASSSSGTVNYGYTF. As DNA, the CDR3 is TGCGCCAGCAGCTCCTCCGGGACAGTAAACTATGGCTACACCTTC.

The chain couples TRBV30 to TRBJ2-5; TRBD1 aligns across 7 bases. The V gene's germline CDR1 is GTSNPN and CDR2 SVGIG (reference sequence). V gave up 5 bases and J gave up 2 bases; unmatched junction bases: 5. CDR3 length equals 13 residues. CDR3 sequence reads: CAWARTGQETQYF. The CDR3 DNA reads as TGTGCCTGGGCTCGGACAGGACAAGAGACCCAGTACTTC.

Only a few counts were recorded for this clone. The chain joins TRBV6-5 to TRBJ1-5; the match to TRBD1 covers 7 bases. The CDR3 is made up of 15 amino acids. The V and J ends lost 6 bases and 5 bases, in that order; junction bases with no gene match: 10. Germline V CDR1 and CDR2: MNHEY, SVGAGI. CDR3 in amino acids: CASRKGTAEYQPQHF. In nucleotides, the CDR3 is TGTGCCAGCAGAAAGGGGACAGCCGAATATCAGCCCCAGCATTTT.

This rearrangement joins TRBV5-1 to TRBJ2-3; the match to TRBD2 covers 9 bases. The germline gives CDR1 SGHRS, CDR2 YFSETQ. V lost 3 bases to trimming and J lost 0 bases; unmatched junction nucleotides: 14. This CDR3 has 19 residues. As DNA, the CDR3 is TGCGCCAGCAGCTCCGGGAGCGGGGGGCCGGGGGGTAGCACAGATACGCAGTATTTT. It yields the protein CASSSGSGGPGGSTDTQYF. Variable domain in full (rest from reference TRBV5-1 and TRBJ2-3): KAGVTQTPRYLIKTRGQQVTLSCSPISGHRSVSWYQQTPGQGLQFLFEYFSETQRNKGNFPGRFSGRQFSNSRSEMNVSTLELGDSALYLCASSSGSGGPGGSTDTQYFGPGTRLTVL.

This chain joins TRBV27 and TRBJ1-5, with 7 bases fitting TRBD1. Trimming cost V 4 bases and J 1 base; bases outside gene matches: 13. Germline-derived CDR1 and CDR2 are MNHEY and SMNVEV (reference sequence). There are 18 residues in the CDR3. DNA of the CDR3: TGTGCCAGCAGTTACCCGACGTCAGGGGGATGGAGCAATCAGCCCCAGCATTTT. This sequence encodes CASSYPTSGGWSNQPQHF.

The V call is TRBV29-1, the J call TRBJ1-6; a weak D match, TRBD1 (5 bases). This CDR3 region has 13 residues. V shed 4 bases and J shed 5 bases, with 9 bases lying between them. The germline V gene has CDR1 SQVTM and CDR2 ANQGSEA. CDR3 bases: TGCAGCGTTGGTCGGGGGGATAATTCACCCCTCCACTTT. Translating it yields CSVGRGDNSPLHF.

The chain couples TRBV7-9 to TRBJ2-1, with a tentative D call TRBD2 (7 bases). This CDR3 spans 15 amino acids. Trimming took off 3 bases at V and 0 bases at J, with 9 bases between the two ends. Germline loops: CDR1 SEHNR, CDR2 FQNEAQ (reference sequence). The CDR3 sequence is CASSLGGASYNEQFF. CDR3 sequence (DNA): TGTGCCAGCAGCTTGGGGGGGGCCTCCTACAATGAGCAGTTCTTC.

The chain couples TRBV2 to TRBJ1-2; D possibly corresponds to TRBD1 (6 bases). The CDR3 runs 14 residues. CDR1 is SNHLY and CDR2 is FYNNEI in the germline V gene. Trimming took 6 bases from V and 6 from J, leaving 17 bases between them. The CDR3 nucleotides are TGTGCCAGCAGGGCACAGGGTATAGGTAATGGCTACACCTTC. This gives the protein CASRAQGIGNGYTF.

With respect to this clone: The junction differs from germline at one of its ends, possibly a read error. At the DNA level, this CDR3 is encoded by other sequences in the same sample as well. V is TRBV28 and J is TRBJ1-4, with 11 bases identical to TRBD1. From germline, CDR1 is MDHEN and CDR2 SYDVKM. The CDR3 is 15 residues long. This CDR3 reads CASSQLGTGGEKLFF. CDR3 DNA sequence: TGTGCTAGCAGTCAGCTGGGGACAGGGGGTGAAAAACTGTTTTTT.

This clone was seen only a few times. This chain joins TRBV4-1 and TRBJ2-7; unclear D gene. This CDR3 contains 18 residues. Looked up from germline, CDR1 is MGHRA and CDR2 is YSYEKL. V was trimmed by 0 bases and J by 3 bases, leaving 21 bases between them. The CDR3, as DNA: TGCGCCAGCAGCCAAGATCAACCCGTTCGATTGTACATCTACGAGCAGTACTTC. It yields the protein CASSQDQPVRLYIYEQYF.

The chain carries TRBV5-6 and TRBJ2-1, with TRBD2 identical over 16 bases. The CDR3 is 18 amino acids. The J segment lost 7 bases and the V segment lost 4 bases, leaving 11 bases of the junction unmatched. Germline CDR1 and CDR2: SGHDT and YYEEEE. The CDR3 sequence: CASSPGLAGGWGLNEQFF. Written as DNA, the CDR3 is TGTGCCAGCAGCCCGGGACTAGCGGGGGGGTGGGGGTTGAATGAGCAGTTCTTC.

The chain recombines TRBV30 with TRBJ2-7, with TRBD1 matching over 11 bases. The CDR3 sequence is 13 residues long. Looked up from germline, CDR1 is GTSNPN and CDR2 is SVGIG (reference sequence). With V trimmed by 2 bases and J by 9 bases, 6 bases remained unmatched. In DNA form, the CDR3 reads TGTGCCTGGAGTTCCCGGGACAGGGGGGGGCAGTACTTC. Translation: CAWSSRDRGGQYF.